This T cell receptor (beta chain) was profiled in a study of OX40 agonist ivuxolimab in advanced cancers. Method: immunoSEQ multiplex PCR; TCRdb's copy keeps in-frame clones and lacks some. The table has approximately 89,000 clones, roughly 90% seen once. V trimming: 3 bases; J trimming: 6 bases; junction bases outside the gene matches: 7. The CDR3 covers 13 residues. Germline V gives CDR1 GTSNPN, CDR2 SVGIG (reference sequence). The sample consisted of CD4+ or CD8+ T cells sorted from blood, taken in a trial of the OX40 agonist ivuxolimab. The source of this sequence is an adult with an advanced solid tumor such as melanoma, head and neck, liver or kidney cancer. The chain carries TRBV30 and TRBJ2-7; 8 bases align to TRBD2. CDR3 sequence reads: CAWRVTGGLEQYF. The CDR3 DNA is TGTGCCTGGAGGGTTACGGGAGGGCTCGAGCAGTACTTC.